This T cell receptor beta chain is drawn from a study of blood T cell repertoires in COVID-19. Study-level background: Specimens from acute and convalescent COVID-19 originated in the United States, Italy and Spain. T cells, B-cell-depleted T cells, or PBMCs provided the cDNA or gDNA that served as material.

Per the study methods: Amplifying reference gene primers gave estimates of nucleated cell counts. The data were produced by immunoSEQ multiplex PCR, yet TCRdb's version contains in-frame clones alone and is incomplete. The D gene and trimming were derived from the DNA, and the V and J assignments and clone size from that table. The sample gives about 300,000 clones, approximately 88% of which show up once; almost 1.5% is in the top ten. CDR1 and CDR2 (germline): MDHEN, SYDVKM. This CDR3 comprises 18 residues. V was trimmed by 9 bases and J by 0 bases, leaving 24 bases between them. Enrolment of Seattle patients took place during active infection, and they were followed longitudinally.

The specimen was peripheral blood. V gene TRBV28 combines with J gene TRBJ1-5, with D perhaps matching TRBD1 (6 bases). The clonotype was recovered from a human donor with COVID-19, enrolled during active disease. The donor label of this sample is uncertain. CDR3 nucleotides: TGTGCCAGTTCGGACAGCGGGGACGGTTCCTATAGCAATCAGCCCCAGCATTTT. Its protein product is CASSDSGDGSYSNQPQHF.